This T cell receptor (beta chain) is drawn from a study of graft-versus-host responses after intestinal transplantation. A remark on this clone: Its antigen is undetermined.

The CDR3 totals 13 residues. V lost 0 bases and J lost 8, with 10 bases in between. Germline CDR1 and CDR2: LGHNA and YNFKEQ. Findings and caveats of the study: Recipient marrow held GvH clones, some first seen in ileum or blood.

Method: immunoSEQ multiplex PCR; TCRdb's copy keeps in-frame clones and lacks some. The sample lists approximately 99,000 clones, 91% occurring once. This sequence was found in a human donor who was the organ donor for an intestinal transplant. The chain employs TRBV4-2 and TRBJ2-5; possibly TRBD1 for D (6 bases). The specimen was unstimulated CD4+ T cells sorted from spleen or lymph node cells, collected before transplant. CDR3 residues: CASSQDLDRTQYF. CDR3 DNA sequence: TGTGCCAGCAGCCAAGATCTGGACAGAACCCAGTACTTC.